This TCR beta chain stems from a study of shared clonotypes between healthy human individuals. Only in-frame clones appear in the TCRdb table, and some are missing; sequencing was by immunoSEQ multiplex PCR. The sample has more than 2,000,000 clones, approximately 95% seen once. Naive CD4+ cells were CD45RA-selected; the remaining cells were memory. This clone was seen once. The antigen is unknown. Other DNA sequences in the sample encode the same CDR3. Study-level points and caveats: Non-shared clonotypes were found to have lower generation probabilities than the clonotypes that were shared by all four of the sorted-subset donors. Sharing across a few donors was seen in approximately 5.2% of naive CD4 clonotypes. In the sorted subsets, rarefaction showed sequencing was incomplete despite large depth.

The V gene's germline CDR1 is DFQATT and CDR2 SNEGSKA (reference sequence). V was pared by 0 bases and J by 9 bases, with 6 bases between. The CDR3 runs to 11 residues. The source material was naive CD4+ T cells from PBMCs. Noted subset: CD45RA+ positively selected. The chain combines TRBV20-1 with TRBJ2-1; D gene unclear. The TCR comes from a man younger than 35 in good health. Some clones in this sample may be carry-over from other donors' samples. DNA of the CDR3: TGCAGTGCTAGAGATCGCAGTGAGCAGTTCTTC. As protein: CSARDRSEQFF.